This T cell receptor beta chain was captured by sequencing in a study of cytomegalovirus exposure and HLA in healthy donors. Notes on the study in general: The authors judged a highly shared variant cluster likely a sequencing artifact.

The trim removed 4 bases at V and 5 bases at J, leaving 6 bases unmatched. Germline loops: CDR1 SGHVS, CDR2 FQNEAQ. The CDR3 totals 14 residues. A multiplex PCR was run with 60 Vbeta primers and 13 Jbeta primers. Sequencing was performed with immunoSEQ multiplex PCR; in TCRdb, only in-frame clones are kept and a portion is missing. The sample lists approximately 150,000 clones; roughly 80% were seen once. As for this clone: Its specificity is unknown.

This chain links TRBV7-8 with TRBJ2-5, with 8 bases identical to TRBD1. The specimen was PBMCs. The receptor was derived from a man aged 45-65 years in good health and CMV-seropositive. CDR3 sequence: CASSSRRDRETQYF. The CDR3 DNA follows: TGTGCCAGCAGCTCCAGACGGGACAGGGAGACCCAGTACTTC.